Here is one T cell receptor (beta chain) with its context. The antigen remains unidentified. CDR1 and CDR2 (germline): SGDLS, YYNGEE. This CDR3 is built from 13 residues. The data derive from a study of T cells expressing NK-cell markers. Overall study: HCMV serostatus: seven of eight sequenced donors positive, one negative. Study-wide findings and caveats: The CD3+CD56-NKG2C+ fraction was also led by these clonotypes in a handful of donors.

TCR beta libraries carry UMIs added by 5'RACE template switching. TCRdb reprocessed the 5' RACE reads; each CDR3 protein has one entry and no DNA is given. Here the sample table reports some 140,000 distinct CDR3 sequences. Sequenced sample: blood T cells: a sorted CD56 or NKG2C T cell subset, CD4+ or CD8+ T cells, or bulk PBMC T cells (not recorded which). This rearrangement joins TRBV9 to TRBJ2-1; TCRdb's D gene call, TRBD1, goes unchecked for lack of DNA. This sequence originates from a woman aged 45-60 years in good health. CDR3 sequence reads: CASATGTVNEQFF.